This note documents a single T cell receptor beta chain sequence. Reverse transcription of roughly 0.5 to 1 ug RNA was carried out with random hexamers. MiXCR was run by TCRdb on the immunoSEQ multiplex PCR reads, yielding one entry per CDR3 protein. The sample yields 250,000 or so distinct CDR3 sequences, around 93% seen once. This sample was included in a study of CD8 T cells in Susac syndrome. The sequenced target, TCR beta, came from blood CD8+ and CD4+ T cells. Sequencing was performed on CD4+ T cells from PBMCs. The clonotype was recovered from a human donor with multiple sclerosis.

CDR3 sequence: CASSRRLAGFGEQYV. The CDR3 nucleotides are TGTGCCAGCAGCCGCAGACTAGCGGGATTTGGCGAGCAGTACGTC. This chain joins TRBV5-6 and TRBJ2-7; 11 bases map to TRBD2. J lost 6 bases, V lost 4 bases, and 9 bases had no gene match. The germline CDR1 and CDR2 sequences are SGHDT and YYEEEE. This CDR3 has 15 amino acids.